Presented here are 14 T cell receptor beta chains from one specimen sequenced in a study of blood T cell repertoires in COVID-19. The data were produced by immunoSEQ multiplex PCR, yet TCRdb's version contains in-frame clones alone and is incomplete. Here the sample spans 150,000 to 200,000 clones, roughly nine tenths being singletons. The sample taken for sequencing was peripheral blood. The receptors originated from a man aged 55 to 70 with active or convalescent COVID-19.

The rearrangement joins TRBV29-1 to TRBJ1-1, with 12 bases that match TRBD1. Trimming cost V 6 bases and J 0 bases; bases outside gene matches: 8. CDR3 length equals 16 residues. Germline CDR1 SQVTM, CDR2 ANQGSEA. CDR3: CSVAGTGGAMNTEAFF. The CDR3 DNA reads TGCAGCGTAGCCGGGACAGGGGGCGCGATGAACACTGAAGCTTTCTTT.

The rearrangement links TRBV24-1 to TRBJ1-5; 9 bases align to TRBD1. Unmatched junction bases numbered 8, after V lost 1 base and J lost 5 bases. This CDR3 is built from 17 residues. In germline, CDR1 is KGHDR, CDR2 SFDVKD. The DNA of the CDR3 is TGTGCCACCAGTGATTTACCCTCCGGGACAGGGCATCAGCCCCAGCATTTT. This sequence encodes CATSDLPSGTGHQPQHF.

The genes are TRBV4-1 and TRBJ1-2; 8 bases map to TRBD1. Germline V CDR1 and CDR2: MGHRA, YSYEKL. There are 14 residues in the CDR3. The junction had 3 bases not matched to a gene; V was cut back by 0 bases and J by 6 bases. The DNA for the CDR3 is TGCGCCAGCAGCCAAGACGGACAGGGTCATGGCTACACCTTC. Encoded protein: CASSQDGQGHGYTF.

The chain links TRBV7-9 to TRBJ1-2; D uncertain. Trimming removed 7 bases at V and 2 bases at J, with 11 bases between. This CDR3 spans 13 amino acids. Germline V gives CDR1 SEHNR, CDR2 FQNEAQ (reference sequence). The CDR3 nucleotides are TGTGCCAGCACTATCACAGTGAACTATGGCTACACCTTC. This gives the protein CASTITVNYGYTF.

This clone appeared a single time. The CDR3 loop is CSVTSGPNTGELFF. The DNA of the CDR3 is TGCAGCGTCACTAGCGGCCCGAACACCGGGGAGCTGTTTTTT. The rearrangement joins TRBV29-1 to TRBJ2-2; 8 bases line up with TRBD2. Germline CDR1 reads SQVTM; CDR2 reads ANQGSEA. With V trimmed by 6 bases and J by 0 bases, 3 bases remained unmatched. This CDR3 region has 14 residues.

The genes are TRBV30 and TRBJ1-2; the match to TRBD1 covers 8 bases. CDR1 is GTSNPN and CDR2 is SVGIG in the germline V gene (reference sequence). The CDR3 is 13 amino acids. V gave up 4 bases and J gave up 7 bases; unmatched junction bases: 8. CDR3 sequence (DNA): TGTGCCTGGAACAGGGGGGTCCGTATTGGCTACACCTTC. Encoded protein: CAWNRGVRIGYTF.

The chain carries TRBV3-1 (or the pseudogene TRBV3-2) and TRBJ2-7, with D possibly TRBD2 on 5 matching bases. V lost 1 base, J lost 5 bases, and 15 bases lay in between. Per the germline V gene, CDR1 is LGHDT and CDR2 is YNNKEL (reference sequence). The CDR3 length is 15 residues. The CDR3 sequence is CASSQGSRTGNEQYF. The CDR3 DNA reads TGTGCCAGCAGCCAAGGGAGTCGGACGGGAAACGAGCAGTACTTC.

The chain links TRBV5-1 to TRBJ1-6, with TRBD1 identical over 10 bases. CDR3 length: 16 residues. The ends lost 0 bases at V and 10 bases at J; junction bases unmatched: 7. CDR1 SGHRS and CDR2 YFSETQ come from the germline V gene. For the CDR3, the DNA is TGCGCCAGCAGCTTGGGACAGGGGGCTGTAGGATCACCCCTCCACTTT. This codes for CASSLGQGAVGSPLHF.

The gene calls are TRBV3-1 (or the pseudogene TRBV3-2) and TRBJ2-1, with 14 bases fitting TRBD2. The V gene end was trimmed by 4 bases and the J gene end by 9 bases; junction bases not matched to a gene: 5. Per germline, CDR1 LGHDT and CDR2 YNNKEL (reference sequence). The CDR3 spans 15 residues. The CDR3 loop reads CASSRGLAGDAEQFF. In nucleotides, the CDR3 is TGTGCCAGCAGCCGGGGACTAGCGGGAGATGCTGAGCAGTTCTTC.

The chain is built from TRBV11-2 and TRBJ1-6, with D hard to call. The V end was cut by 1 base, the J end by 9 bases, with 13 bases between. The CDR3 consists of 15 residues. CDR1 SGHAT and CDR2 FQNNGV come from the germline V gene. CDR3 residues: CASSLGGGQSSPLHF. DNA of the CDR3: TGTGCCAGCAGCTTAGGGGGAGGCCAGAGTTCACCCCTCCACTTT.

The rearrangement links TRBV14 to TRBJ2-1, with 11 positions matching TRBD2. Losses at the gene ends were 4 bases for V and 5 bases for J; bases not matched to a gene: 4. The CDR3 covers 15 residues. In germline, CDR1 is SGHDN, CDR2 FVKESK. In DNA form, the CDR3 reads TGTGCCAGCAGCCTAGCGGGAGGGCCTAACAATGAGCAGTTCTTC. Translating it yields CASSLAGGPNNEQFF.

The chain combines TRBV12-5 with TRBJ2-5, with 10 bases fitting TRBD2. Germline V gene sequence: CDR1 LGHNT, CDR2 FRNRAP. V shed 6 bases, J shed 5 bases, and the junction held 9 bases outside the gene matches. The CDR3 spans 15 residues. The CDR3 nucleotides read TGTGCTAGTGGCTTAGCTAGCGGGAGTTGGGAGACCCAGTACTTC. This translates into CASGLASGSWETQYF.

The chain joins TRBV19 to TRBJ1-1; D may be TRBD1 (5 bases). Per germline, CDR1 LNHDA and CDR2 SQIVND (reference sequence). There are 17 residues in the CDR3. V was shortened by 3 bases and J by 0 bases, with 17 bases between the two germline ends. CDR3 in DNA: TGTGCCAGTAGTATGGCTATACGACAGATCATGAACACTGAAGCTTTCTTT. Translation gives CASSMAIRQIMNTEAFF.

With regard to this clone: The conserved phenylalanine or tryptophan normally closing the CDR3 is absent here, so this likely arose from a read error. The limits of the CDR3 on the DNA are not certain, so only TCRdb's listed CDR3 is given. The J gene is TRBJ2-7, the V gene TRBV14; the table gives TRBD1 as D, unverified against the DNA. The germline gives CDR1 SGHDN, CDR2 FVKESK. The CDR3 length is 13 residues, termini included. This CDR3 reads CASSQSVGQPTDY.